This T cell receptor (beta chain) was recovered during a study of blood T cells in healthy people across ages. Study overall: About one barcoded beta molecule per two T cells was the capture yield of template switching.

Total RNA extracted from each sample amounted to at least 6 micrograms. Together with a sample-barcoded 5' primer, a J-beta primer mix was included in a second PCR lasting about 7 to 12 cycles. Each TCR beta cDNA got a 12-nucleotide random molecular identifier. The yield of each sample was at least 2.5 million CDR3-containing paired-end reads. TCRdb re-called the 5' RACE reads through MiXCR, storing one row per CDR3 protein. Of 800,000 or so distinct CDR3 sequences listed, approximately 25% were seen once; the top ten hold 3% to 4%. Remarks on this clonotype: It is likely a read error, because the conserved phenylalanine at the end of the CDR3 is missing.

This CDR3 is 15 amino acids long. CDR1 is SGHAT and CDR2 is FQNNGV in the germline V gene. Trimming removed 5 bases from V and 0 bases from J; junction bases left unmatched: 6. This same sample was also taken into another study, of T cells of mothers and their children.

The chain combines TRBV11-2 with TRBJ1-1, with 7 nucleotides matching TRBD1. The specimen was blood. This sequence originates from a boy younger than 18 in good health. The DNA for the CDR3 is TGTGCCAGCAGCATGACCGGGACAGTGAACACTGAAGCTTTCCTT. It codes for CASSMTGTVNTEAFL.